This T cell receptor beta chain was sequenced during a study of T-cell memory formation after mild COVID-19. Overall study: For the most part, TCR clusters were specific to one donor. General study results and limits: There were some responding clones in pre-infection memory, which suggested that cross-reactive memory had joined.

TCRalpha and TCRbeta libraries used 5'RACE with constant-segment primers and UMIs. TCRdb independently ran MiXCR on the 5' RACE reads; one entry per CDR3 protein. This table has a few hundred thousand distinct CDR3 sequences, 15% to 20% appearing once. To note about this clonotype: What it recognizes is unknown.

The V and J ends lost 9 bases and 7 bases respectively, with 16 bases between them. The CDR3 runs to 13 residues. The chain links TRBV6-7 to TRBJ1-5; D is ambiguous. TRBV6-7 is an open reading frame, and its role is uncertain. Sample: PBMCs or a T cell subset sorted from them (not recorded which). The receptor's source is a man between 18 and 29 years old who had mild COVID-19 (a few samples of this study predate the infection). Cell type and time point are not known. In nucleotides, the CDR3 is TGTGCCAGATTCTCTAGAGGTCGCCAGCCCCAGCATTTT. Translated: CARFSRGRQPQHF.